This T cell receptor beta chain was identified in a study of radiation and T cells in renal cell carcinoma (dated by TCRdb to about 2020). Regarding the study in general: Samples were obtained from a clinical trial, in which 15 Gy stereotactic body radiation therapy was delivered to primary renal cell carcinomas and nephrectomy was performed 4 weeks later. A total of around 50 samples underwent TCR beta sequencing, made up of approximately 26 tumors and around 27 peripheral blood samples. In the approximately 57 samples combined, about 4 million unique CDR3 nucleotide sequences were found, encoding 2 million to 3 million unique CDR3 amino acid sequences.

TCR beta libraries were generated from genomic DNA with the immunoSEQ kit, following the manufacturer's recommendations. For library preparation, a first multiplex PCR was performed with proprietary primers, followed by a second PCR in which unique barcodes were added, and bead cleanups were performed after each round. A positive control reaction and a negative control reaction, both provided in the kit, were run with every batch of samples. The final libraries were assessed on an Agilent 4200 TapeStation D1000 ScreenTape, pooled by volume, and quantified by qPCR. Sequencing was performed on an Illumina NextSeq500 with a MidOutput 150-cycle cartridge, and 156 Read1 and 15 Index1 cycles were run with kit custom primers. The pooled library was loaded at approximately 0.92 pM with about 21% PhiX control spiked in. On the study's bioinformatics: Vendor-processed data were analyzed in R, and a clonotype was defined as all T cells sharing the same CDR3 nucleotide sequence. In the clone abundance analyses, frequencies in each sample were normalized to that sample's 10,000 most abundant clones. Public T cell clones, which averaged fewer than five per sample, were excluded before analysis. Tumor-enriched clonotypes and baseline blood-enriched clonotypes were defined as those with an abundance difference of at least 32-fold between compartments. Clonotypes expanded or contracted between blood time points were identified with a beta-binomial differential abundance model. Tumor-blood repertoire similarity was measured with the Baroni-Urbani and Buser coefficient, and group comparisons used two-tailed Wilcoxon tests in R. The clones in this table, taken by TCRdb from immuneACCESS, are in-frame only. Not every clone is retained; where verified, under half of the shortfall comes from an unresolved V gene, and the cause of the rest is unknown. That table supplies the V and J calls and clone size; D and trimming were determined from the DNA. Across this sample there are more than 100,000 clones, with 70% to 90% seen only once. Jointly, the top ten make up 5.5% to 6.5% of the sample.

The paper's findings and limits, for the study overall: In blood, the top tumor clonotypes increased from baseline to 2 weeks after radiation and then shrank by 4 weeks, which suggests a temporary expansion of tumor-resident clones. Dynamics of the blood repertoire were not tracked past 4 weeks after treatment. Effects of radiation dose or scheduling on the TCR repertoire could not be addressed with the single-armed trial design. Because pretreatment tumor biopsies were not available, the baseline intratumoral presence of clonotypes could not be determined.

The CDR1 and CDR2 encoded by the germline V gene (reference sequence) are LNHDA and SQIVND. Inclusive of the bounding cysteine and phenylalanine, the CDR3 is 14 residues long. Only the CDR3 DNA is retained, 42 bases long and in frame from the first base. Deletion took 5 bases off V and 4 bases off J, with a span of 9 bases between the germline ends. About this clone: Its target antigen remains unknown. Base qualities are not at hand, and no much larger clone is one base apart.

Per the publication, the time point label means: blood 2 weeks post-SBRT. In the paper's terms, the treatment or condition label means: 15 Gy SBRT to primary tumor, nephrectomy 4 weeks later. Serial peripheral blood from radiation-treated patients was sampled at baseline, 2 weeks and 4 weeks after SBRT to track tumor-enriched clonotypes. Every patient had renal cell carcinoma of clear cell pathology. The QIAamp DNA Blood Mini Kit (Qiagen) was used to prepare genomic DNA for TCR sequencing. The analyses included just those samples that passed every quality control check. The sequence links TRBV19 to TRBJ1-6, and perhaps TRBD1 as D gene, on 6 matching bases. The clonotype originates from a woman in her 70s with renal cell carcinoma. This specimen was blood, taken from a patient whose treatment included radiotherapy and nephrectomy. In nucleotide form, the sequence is TGTGCCAGTAGTGCAACAGGGTATAATTCACCCCTCCACTTT. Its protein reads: CASSATGYNSPLHF.